This T cell receptor (beta chain) was documented in a study of T cell repertoires in cytomegalovirus infection. The overall study: Public signatures in TCR beta pointed to CMV infection and matching HLA type.

A note on this clonotype: Its cognate antigen is unknown.

TCRdb fed the reads into MiXCR, producing one record per CDR3 protein. The table lists about 830,000 distinct CDR3 sequences, 30% to 35% of them singletons. Germline V CDR1 and CDR2: SEHNR, FQNEAQ (reference sequence). V shed 5 bases, J shed 9 bases, and the junction held 11 bases outside the gene matches. This CDR3 is 15 amino acids long. Regarding the study as a whole: The ex vivo response showed dominance by HLA-C-restricted CMV-specific TCR beta clonotypes. The cumulative frequency of public TCR beta families distinguished individuals who carried CMV together with the relevant HLA.

Sequenced material: cultured CD8+ T cells from PBMCs, taken from culture after CMV antigen stimulation. This clonotype originated in a human donor in good health (CMV status not recorded). Some clones in this sample may be carry-over from other donors' samples. The V gene is TRBV7-9, the J gene TRBJ2-2, with TRBD2 identical over 8 bases. As DNA, the CDR3 is TGTGCCAGCAGCACGTCCGGGACTAGAAGCAGGGAGCTGTTTTTT. Translation gives CASSTSGTRSRELFF.